This T cell receptor (beta chain) was profiled in a study of cytotoxic CD8 clonotypes in ibrutinib-treated CLL. As for the study in general: Overall, about 25 responses were partial and 2 complete; following median 68 months, 14 patients stayed remitted and approximately 12 progressed.

Details on this clone: No antigen is known for it.

Here immunoSEQ multiplex PCR was the method, and the copy in TCRdb shows in-frame clones only, minus some. Of around 250,000 clones in the sample, 70% are singletons; the top ten hold approximately 15%. Germline V gene lookup returns CDR1 SGHAT and CDR2 FQNNGV. The CDR3 has 16 residues. Trimming left V 0 bases short and J 2 bases short, with 11 bases between. Study-wide points: Public clonotypes, found uncommonly, either contracted or stayed stable on treatment.

Sequences were derived from PBMCs, sampled after 24 months of ibrutinib treatment. The rearrangement links TRBV11-2 to TRBJ2-1; no definite D call. The TCR sequence derives from a human donor with chronic lymphocytic leukemia. CDR3 sequence reads: CASSLDFTFTYNEQFF. For the CDR3, the DNA is TGTGCCAGCAGCTTAGATTTTACGTTCACCTACAATGAGCAGTTCTTC.